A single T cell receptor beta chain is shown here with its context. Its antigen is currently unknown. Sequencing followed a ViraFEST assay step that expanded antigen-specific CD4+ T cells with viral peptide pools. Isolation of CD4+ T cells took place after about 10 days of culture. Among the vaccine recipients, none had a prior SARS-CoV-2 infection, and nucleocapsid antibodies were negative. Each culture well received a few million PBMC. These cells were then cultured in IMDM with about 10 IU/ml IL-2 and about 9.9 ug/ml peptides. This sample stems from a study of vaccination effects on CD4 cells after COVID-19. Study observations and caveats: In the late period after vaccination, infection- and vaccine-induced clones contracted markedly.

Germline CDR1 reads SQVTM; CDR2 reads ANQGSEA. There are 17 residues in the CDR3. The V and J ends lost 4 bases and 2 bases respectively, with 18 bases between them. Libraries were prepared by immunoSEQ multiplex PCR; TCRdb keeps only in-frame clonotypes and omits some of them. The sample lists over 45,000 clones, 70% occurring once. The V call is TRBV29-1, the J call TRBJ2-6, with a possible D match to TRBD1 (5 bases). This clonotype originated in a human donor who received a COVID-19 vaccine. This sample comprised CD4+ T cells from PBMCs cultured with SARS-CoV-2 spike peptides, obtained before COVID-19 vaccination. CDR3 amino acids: CSVGAWGNRTGANVLTF. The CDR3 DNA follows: TGCAGCGTTGGGGCGTGGGGAAACAGGACTGGGGCCAACGTCCTGACTTTC.